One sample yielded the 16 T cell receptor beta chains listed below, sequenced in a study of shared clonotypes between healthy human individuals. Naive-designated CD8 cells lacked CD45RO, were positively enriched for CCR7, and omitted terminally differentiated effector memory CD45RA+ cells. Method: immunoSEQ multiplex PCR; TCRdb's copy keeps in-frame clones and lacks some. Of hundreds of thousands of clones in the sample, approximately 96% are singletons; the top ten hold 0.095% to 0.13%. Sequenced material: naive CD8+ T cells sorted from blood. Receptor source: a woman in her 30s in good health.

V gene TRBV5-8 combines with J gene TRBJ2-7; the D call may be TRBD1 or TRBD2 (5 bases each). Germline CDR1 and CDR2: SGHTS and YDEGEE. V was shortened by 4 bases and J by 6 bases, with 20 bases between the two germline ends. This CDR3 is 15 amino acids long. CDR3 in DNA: TGTGCCAGCAGCCCCCCCCACAGGAGCGGTAGCGAGCAGTACTTC. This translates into CASSPPHRSGSEQYF. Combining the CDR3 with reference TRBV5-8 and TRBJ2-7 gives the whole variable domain EAGVTQSPTHLIKTRGQQATLRCSPISGHTSVYWYQQALGLGLQFLLWYDEGEERNRGNFPPRFSGRQFPNYSSELNVNALELEDSALYLCASSPPHRSGSEQYFGPGTRLTVT.

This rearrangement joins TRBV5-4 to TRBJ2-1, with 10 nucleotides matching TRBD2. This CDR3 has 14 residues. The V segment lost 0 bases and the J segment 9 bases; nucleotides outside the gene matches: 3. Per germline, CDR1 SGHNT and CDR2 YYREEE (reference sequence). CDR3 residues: CASSLGLAGVEQFF. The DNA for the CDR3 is TGTGCCAGCAGCTTGGGGCTAGCGGGAGTTGAGCAGTTCTTC.

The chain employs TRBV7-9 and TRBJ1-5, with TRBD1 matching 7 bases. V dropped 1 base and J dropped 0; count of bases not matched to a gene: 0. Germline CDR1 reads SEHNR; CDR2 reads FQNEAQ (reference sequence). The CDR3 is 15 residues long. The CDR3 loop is CASSLGDSSNQPQHF. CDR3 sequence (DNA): TGTGCCAGCAGCTTAGGGGACAGTAGCAATCAGCCCCAGCATTTT. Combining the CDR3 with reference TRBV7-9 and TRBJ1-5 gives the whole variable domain DTGVSQNPRHKITKRGQNVTFRCDPISEHNRLYWYRQTLGQGPEFLTYFQNEAQLEKSRLLSDRFSAERPKGSFSTLEIQRTEQGDSAMYLCASSLGDSSNQPQHFGDGTRLSIL.

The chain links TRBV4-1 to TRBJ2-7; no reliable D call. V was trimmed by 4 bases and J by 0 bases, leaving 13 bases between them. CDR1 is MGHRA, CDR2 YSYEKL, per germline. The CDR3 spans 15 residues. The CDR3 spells CASSPKAKSSYEQYF. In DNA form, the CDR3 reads TGCGCCAGCAGCCCTAAAGCGAAAAGCTCCTACGAGCAGTACTTC.

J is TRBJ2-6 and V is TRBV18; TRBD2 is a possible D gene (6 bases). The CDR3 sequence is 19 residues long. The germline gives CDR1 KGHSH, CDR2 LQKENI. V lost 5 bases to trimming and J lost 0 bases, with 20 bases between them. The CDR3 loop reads CASSSSRSGLHSGANVLTF. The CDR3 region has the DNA TGTGCCAGCTCAAGCTCCAGGTCGGGACTCCACTCTGGGGCCAACGTCCTGACTTTC.

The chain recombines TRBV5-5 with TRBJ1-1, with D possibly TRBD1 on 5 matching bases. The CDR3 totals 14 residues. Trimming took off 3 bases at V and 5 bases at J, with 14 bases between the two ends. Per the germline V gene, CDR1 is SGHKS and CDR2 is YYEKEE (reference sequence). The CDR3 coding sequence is TGTGCCAGCAGCTGGCAGGGCCCGCGGACTGAAGCTTTCTTT. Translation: CASSWQGPRTEAFF. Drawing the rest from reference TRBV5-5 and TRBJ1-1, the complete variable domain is DAGVTQSPTHLIKTRGQQVTLRCSPISGHKSVSWYQQVLGQGPQFIFQYYEKEERGRGNFPDRFSARQFPNYSSELNVNALLLGDSALYLCASSWQGPRTEAFFGQGTRLTVV.

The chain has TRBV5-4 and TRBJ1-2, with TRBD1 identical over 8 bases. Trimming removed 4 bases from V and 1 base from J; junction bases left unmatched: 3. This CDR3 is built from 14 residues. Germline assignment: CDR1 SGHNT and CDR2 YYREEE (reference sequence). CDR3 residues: CASSDGQGNYGYTF. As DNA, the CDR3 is TGTGCCAGCAGCGACGGACAGGGTAACTATGGCTACACCTTC.

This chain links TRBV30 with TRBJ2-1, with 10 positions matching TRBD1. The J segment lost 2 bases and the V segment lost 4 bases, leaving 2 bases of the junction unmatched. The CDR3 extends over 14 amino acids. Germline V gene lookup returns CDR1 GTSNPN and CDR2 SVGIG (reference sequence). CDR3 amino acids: CAWTGTGAYNEQFF. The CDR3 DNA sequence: TGTGCCTGGACCGGGACAGGGGCCTACAATGAGCAGTTCTTC.

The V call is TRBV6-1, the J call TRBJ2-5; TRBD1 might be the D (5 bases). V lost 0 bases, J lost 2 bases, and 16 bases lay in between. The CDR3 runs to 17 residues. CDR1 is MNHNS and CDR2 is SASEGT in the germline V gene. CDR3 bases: TGTGCCAGCAGTGAAGCTAGGACGGCGAAGGGGCAAGAGACCCAGTACTTC. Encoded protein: CASSEARTAKGQETQYF.

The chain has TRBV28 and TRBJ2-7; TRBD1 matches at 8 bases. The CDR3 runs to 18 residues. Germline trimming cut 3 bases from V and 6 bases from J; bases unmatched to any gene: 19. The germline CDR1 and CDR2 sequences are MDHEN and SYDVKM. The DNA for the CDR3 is TGTGCCAGCAGTTTCCCCCCCGCTCCTGACAGGGGCCTACCCGAGCAGTACTTC. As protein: CASSFPPAPDRGLPEQYF. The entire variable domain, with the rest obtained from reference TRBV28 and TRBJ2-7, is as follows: DVKVTQSSRYLVKRTGEKVFLECVQDMDHENMFWYRQDPGLGLRLIYFSYDVKMKEKGDIPEGYSVSREKKERFSLILESASTNQTSMYLCASSFPPAPDRGLPEQYFGPGTRLTVT.

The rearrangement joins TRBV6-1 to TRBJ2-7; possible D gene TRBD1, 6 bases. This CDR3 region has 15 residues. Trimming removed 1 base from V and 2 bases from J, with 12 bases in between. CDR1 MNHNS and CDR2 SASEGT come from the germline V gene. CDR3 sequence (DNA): TGTGCCAGCAGTGAAGTCCCGGGACAAACCTACGAGCAGTACTTC. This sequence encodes CASSEVPGQTYEQYF.

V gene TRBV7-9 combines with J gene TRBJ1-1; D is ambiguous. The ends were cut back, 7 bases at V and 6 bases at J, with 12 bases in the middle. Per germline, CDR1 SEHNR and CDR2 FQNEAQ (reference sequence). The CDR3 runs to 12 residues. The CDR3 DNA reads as TGTGCCAGCACCATAGGGATCCCTGAAGCTTTCTTT. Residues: CASTIGIPEAFF. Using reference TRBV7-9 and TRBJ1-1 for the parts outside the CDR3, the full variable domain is DTGVSQNPRHKITKRGQNVTFRCDPISEHNRLYWYRQTLGQGPEFLTYFQNEAQLEKSRLLSDRFSAERPKGSFSTLEIQRTEQGDSAMYLCASTIGIPEAFFGQGTRLTVV.

The CDR3 coding sequence is TGCGCCAGCAGCTTAGAATTACAAGCCATGAACACTGAAGCTTTCTTT. Translated, it gives CASSLELQAMNTEAFF. This chain joins TRBV4-1 and TRBJ1-1, with no clear D. V was cut by 5 bases and J by 0 bases, with 16 bases left in between. CDR1 is MGHRA and CDR2 is YSYEKL in the germline V gene. The CDR3 spans 16 residues.

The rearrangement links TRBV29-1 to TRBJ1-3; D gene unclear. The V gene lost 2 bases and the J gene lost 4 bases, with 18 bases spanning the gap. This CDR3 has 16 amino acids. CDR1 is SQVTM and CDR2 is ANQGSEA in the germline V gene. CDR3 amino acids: CSVENPIGGSGNTIYF. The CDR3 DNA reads TGCAGCGTTGAAAACCCGATTGGAGGGTCAGGAAACACCATATATTTT. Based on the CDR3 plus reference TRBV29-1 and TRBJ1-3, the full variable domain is SAVISQKPSRDICQRGTSLTIQCQVDSQVTMMFWYRQQPGQSLTLIATANQGSEATYESGFVIDKFPISRPNLTFSTLTVSNMSPEDSSIYLCSVENPIGGSGNTIYFGEGSWLTVV.

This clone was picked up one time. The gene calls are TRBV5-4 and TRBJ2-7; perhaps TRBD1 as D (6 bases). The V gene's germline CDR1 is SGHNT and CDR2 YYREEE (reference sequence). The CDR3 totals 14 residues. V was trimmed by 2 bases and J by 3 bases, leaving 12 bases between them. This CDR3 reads CASSFPNRDYEQYF. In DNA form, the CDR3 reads TGTGCCAGCAGCTTTCCGAACAGGGACTACGAGCAGTACTTC.

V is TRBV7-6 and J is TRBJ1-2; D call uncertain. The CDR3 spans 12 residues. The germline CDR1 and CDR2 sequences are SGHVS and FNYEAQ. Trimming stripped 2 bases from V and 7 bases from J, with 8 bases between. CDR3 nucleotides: TGTGCCAGCAGCTTACCAGGAAGTGGCTACACCTTC. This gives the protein CASSLPGSGYTF.